The rows below give T cell receptor beta chains drawn from one sample of a study of PD-1 blockade in mismatch repair-deficient tumors. Some clones are missing from TCRdb's copy, which holds only in-frame ones; the method was immunoSEQ multiplex PCR. The sample has roughly 130,000 clones, approximately 91% seen once. The sequenced sample was peripheral blood, obtained approximately 72 weeks after starting pembrolizumab. The receptors were sampled from an adult with mismatch repair-deficient cancer. Both conserved end residues are part of each CDR3. Each record gives: CDR3 DNA, CDR3 protein, clone size, V gene, J gene, D gene. The D gene is left open where the match is weak. The size of a clone is reported for some rows only, either as once, few or many, or as a class for expanded clones.

TGTGCCAGCAGTGAACAGGGTGGTGGTACAGATACGCAGTATTTT,CASSEQGGGTDTQYF,NA,TRBV6-4,TRBJ2-3,NA
TGCGCCACACTAGGAACCCCTTACGAGCAGTACTTC,CATLGTPYEQYF,NA,TRBV23-1,TRBJ2-7,NA
TGCGCCAGCAGCCAAGACTTGGCAGCAGTTCCCCTTACCTACGAGCAGTACTTC,CASSQDLAAVPLTYEQYF,once,TRBV4-1,TRBJ2-7,NA
TGTGCCAGCAGCGTAGGTATTCGACAGGGGAGCCCTCTCTTCGATGAGCAGTTCTTC,CASSVGIRQGSPLFDEQFF,NA,TRBV9,TRBJ2-1,TRBD1
TGTGCCAGCTCATTCTCGACAGGGGGCTTCTATGGCTACACCTTC,CASSFSTGGFYGYTF,once,TRBV18,TRBJ1-2,TRBD1
TGTGCCAGCACCTTAGCGGGAGACACCGGGGAGCTGTTTTTT,CASTLAGDTGELFF,NA,TRBV6-1,TRBJ2-2,TRBD2
TGCGCCAGCAGCCAAGCCTTCGCGACAGGTTCCTACGAGCAGTACTTC,CASSQAFATGSYEQYF,NA,TRBV4-1,TRBJ2-7,NA
TGTGCCAGCAGTTTATACAGCTCTGGGGCCAACGTCCTGACTTTC,CASSLYSSGANVLTF,once,TRBV28,TRBJ2-6,NA
TGTGCCAGCAGTTCGGGACAGGGAAATCAGCCCCAGCATTTT,CASSSGQGNQPQHF,NA,TRBV6-6,TRBJ1-5,TRBD1
TGTGCCAGCAGTGAGGGGACAGGGGACTCAGATACGCAGTATTTT,CASSEGTGDSDTQYF,NA,TRBV25-1,TRBJ2-3,TRBD1
TGCGCCAGCAGCGCGGGAGCCACGTTGGAGACCCAGTACTTC,CASSAGATLETQYF,NA,TRBV5-1,TRBJ2-5,TRBD2
TGTGCCAGCAGCTTGGGGCGCGAGCAGTACTTC,CASSLGREQYF,NA,TRBV5-6,TRBJ2-7,NA
TGCAGCGTTGGCTTGGGAACTGGAAACACCATATATTTT,CSVGLGTGNTIYF,NA,TRBV29-1,TRBJ1-3,NA
TGTGCCAGTAGGCCGGGACTCGGGGCCGGGGAGCTGTTTTTT,CASRPGLGAGELFF,NA,TRBV19,TRBJ2-2,NA
TGCGCCAGCAGCCAAATACCTCCAGGGGCAGGGGACACTGAAGCTTTCTTT,CASSQIPPGAGDTEAFF,NA,TRBV4-1,TRBJ1-1,NA
TGTGCCAGCTCACCACGGGGAGGGGAGACCCAGTACTTC,CASSPRGGETQYF,NA,TRBV18,TRBJ2-5,TRBD2
TGTGCCAGCAGCCTTCTTTTGGAGGGCTCCTCCTACAATGAGCAGTTCTTC,CASSLLLEGSSYNEQFF,NA,TRBV11-2,TRBJ2-1,NA
TGTGCCAGCAGCTTAATGGGCAGGGAAGACGAGCAGTACTTC,CASSLMGREDEQYF,NA,TRBV7-6,TRBJ2-7,NA
TGTGCCAGCAGCAGGGGGACAGGGTACTACGAGCAGTACTTC,CASSRGTGYYEQYF,NA,TRBV25-1,TRBJ2-7,TRBD1
TGTGCCACCCGGAAGATGACAGGGGGCCGCGAGCAGTACTTC,CATRKMTGGREQYF,once,TRBV6-5,TRBJ2-7,TRBD1
TGTGCCAGCAGCCCAGGGTCCGACAGGGACTATCAGTACGAGCAGTACTTC,CASSPGSDRDYQYEQYF,NA,TRBV11-2,TRBJ2-7,NA
TGCGCCAGCAGCCAAGGAGTCAGGGGATGGGAGCAGTACTTC,CASSQGVRGWEQYF,NA,TRBV4-1,TRBJ2-7,NA
TGTGCCAGCAGCTTAGTGGTCCACAACGCCTACGAGCAGTACTTC,CASSLVVHNAYEQYF,NA,TRBV7-9,TRBJ2-7,NA
TGCGCCAGCAGCCAAGGACAGGAGAACACTGAAGCTTTCTTT,CASSQGQENTEAFF,few,TRBV4-3,TRBJ1-1,NA
TGTGCCAGCAGCTTTGGACAGGGAGTTGAAAAACTGTTTTTT,CASSFGQGVEKLFF,NA,TRBV6-6,TRBJ1-4,TRBD1
TGTGCCAGCGGGGGGACGGACTCCTACGAGCAGTACTTC,CASGGTDSYEQYF,NA,TRBV2,TRBJ2-7,NA
TGTGCCAGTAGTATCGTCACCACAGATACGCAGTATTTT,CASSIVTTDTQYF,NA,TRBV19,TRBJ2-3,NA
TGTGCCAGCAGTTACTTGGGGCGCGGTACCGGGGAGCTGTTTTTT,CASSYLGRGTGELFF,NA,TRBV6-6,TRBJ2-2,NA
TGTGCCAGCAGCCAGACAGCCTTTGTAGAGCAGTACTTC,CASSQTAFVEQYF,NA,TRBV28,TRBJ2-7,NA
TGTGCCAGCAGCTCGGGACTAGCGGTTTCCTACGAGCAGTACTTC,CASSSGLAVSYEQYF,NA,TRBV5-4,TRBJ2-7,TRBD2
TGTGCCAGCAGCCCCATGTGGGGAACCTACAATGAGCAGTTCTTC,CASSPMWGTYNEQFF,NA,TRBV13,TRBJ2-1,NA
TGTGCCAGCAGTTACTCCGGGACTGGACCCAACAATGAGCAGTTCTTC,CASSYSGTGPNNEQFF,few,TRBV6-5,TRBJ2-1,NA
TGTGCCAGCAGTGTACAGTCGTCGAATCAGCCCCAGCATTTT,CASSVQSSNQPQHF,NA,TRBV6-5,TRBJ1-5,NA
TGCGCCAGCAGCTTTTTGGACGTGACCGGGGAGCTGTTTTTT,CASSFLDVTGELFF,once,TRBV5-1,TRBJ2-2,NA
TGTGCCAGCAGCCAAGATTTCAGCGGTCGGGCTGGGGAGACCCAGTACTTC,CASSQDFSGRAGETQYF,NA,TRBV4-2,TRBJ2-5,NA
TGTGCCAGCAGCTTAAGGGTCATCCGCTCTGGAAACACCATATATTTT,CASSLRVIRSGNTIYF,NA,TRBV7-9,TRBJ1-3,NA
TGTGCCAGCAGCTTAGGGACCGTTCAAGAGACCCAGTACTTC,CASSLGTVQETQYF,NA,TRBV11-2,TRBJ2-5,NA
TGTGCCAGCAGCTTCTTAACCGGGAGCGTAATGACCGGGGAGCTGTTTTTT,CASSFLTGSVMTGELFF,NA,TRBV7-9,TRBJ2-2,NA
TGCGCCAGCAGCCTCGGCGGGAGCGTCACCGGGGAGCTGTTTTTT,CASSLGGSVTGELFF,NA,TRBV4-1,TRBJ2-2,TRBD2